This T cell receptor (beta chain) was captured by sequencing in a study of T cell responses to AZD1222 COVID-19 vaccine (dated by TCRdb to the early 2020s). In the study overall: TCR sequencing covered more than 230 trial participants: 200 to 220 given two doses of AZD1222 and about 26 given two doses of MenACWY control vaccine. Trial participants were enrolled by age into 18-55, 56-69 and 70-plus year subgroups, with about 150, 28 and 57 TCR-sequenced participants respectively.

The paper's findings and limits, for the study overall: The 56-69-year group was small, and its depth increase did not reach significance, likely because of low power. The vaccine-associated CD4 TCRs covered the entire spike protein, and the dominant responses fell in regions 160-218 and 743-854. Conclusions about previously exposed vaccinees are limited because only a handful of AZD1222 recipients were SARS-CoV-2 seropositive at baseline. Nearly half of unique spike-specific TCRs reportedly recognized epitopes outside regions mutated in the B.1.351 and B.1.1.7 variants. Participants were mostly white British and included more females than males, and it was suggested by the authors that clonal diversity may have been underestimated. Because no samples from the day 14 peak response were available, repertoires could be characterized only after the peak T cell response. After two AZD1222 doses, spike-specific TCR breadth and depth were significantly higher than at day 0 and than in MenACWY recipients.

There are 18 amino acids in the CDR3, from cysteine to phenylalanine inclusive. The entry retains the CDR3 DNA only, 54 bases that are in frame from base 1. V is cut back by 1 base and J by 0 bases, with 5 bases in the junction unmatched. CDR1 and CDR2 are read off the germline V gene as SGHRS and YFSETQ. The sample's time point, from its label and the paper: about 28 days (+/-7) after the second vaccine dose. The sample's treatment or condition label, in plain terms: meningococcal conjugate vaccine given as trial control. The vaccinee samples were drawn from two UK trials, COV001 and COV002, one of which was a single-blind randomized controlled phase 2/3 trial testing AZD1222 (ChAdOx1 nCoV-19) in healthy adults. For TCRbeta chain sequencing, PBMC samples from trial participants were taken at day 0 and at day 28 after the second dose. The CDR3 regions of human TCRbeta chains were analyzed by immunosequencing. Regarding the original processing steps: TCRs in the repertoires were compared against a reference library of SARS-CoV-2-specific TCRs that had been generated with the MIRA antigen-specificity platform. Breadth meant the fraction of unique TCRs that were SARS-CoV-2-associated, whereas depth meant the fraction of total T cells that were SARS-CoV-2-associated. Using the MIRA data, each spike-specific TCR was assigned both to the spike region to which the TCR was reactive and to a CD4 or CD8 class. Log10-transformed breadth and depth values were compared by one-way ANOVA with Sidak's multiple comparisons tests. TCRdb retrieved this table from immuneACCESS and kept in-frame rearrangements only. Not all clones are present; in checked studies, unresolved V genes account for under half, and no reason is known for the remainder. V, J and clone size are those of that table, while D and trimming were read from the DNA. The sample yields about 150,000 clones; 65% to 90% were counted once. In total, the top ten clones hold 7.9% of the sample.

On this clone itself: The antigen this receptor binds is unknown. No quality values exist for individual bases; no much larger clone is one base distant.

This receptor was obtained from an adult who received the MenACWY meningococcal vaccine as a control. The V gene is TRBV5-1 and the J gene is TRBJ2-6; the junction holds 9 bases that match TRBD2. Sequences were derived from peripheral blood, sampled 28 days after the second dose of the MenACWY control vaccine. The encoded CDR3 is CASSLTLAGSSGANVLTF. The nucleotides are TGCGCCAGCAGCTTGACCCTAGCGGGGTCCTCTGGGGCCAACGTCCTGACTTTC.